These 30 T cell receptor beta chains share one sample of origin, sequenced in a study of T-cell memory formation after mild COVID-19. TCRdb reanalysed the 5' RACE reads using MiXCR and keeps one entry per CDR3 protein. The sample contains 450,000 or so distinct CDR3 sequences, roughly 20% of which appear only once. Source material: PBMCs or a T cell subset sorted from them (not recorded which). These receptors came from an adult woman who had mild COVID-19 (a few samples of this study predate the infection). Cell type and time point are not known.

V and J are TRBV27 and TRBJ2-1; the D gene is possibly TRBD2 (5 bases). Germline-derived CDR1 and CDR2 are MNHEY and SMNVEV (reference sequence). The V gene lost 3 bases and the J gene lost 0 bases, with 12 bases spanning the gap. CDR3 length: 16 residues. The CDR3 spells CASSFSSGYSYNEQFF. The CDR3 DNA is TGTGCCAGCAGTTTTTCGTCGGGATACTCCTACAATGAGCAGTTCTTC.

The J gene is TRBJ2-5, the V gene TRBV20-1; D assignment may be TRBD1 or TRBD2 (5 bases each). The germline gives CDR1 DFQATT, CDR2 SNEGSKA (reference sequence). This CDR3 is 14 amino acids long. Trimming shortened V by 3 bases and J by 4 bases, and 15 bases separated the two germline ends. CDR3 protein: CSASSSRAGETQYF. The CDR3 region has the DNA TGCAGTGCTAGTTCTAGCAGGGCAGGAGAGACCCAGTACTTC.

The chain carries TRBV6-5 and TRBJ2-2; tentatively, D is TRBD2 (7 bases). The CDR3 totals 19 residues. Between the trimmed V and J ends, which lost 3 bases and 2 bases, there was a span of 22 bases. Germline CDR1 MNHEY, CDR2 SVGAGI. CDR3 coding DNA: TGTGCCAGCAGTTATACCCTAGTATGGGGGGGGCCCAACACCGGGGAGCTGTTTTTT. Its translation is CASSYTLVWGGPNTGELFF.

This clonotype was seen a handful of times. The chain carries TRBV9 and TRBJ2-2; TRBD2 matches at 10 bases. V gave up 0 bases and J gave up 7 bases; unmatched junction bases: 3. Germline CDR1 is SGDLS and CDR2 is YYNGEE. This CDR3 is 15 amino acids long. The CDR3 reads CASSVGRLAGGELFF. CDR3 sequence (DNA): TGTGCCAGCAGCGTAGGGCGACTAGCGGGCGGGGAGCTGTTTTTT.

This clonotype was observed a few times. The chain has TRBV10-3 and TRBJ1-1; 9 bases are shared with TRBD1. The CDR3 sequence is 14 residues long. Germline V gene sequence: CDR1 ENHRY, CDR2 SYGVKD. V trimming: 6 bases; J trimming: 4 bases; junction bases outside the gene matches: 6. The CDR3: CAIRRDRAGTEAFF. The CDR3 nucleotides are TGTGCCATCAGGCGGGACAGGGCGGGCACTGAAGCTTTCTTT.

The genes are TRBV12-3 or TRBV12-4 and TRBJ2-5; D unresolved. The CDR3 sequence is 14 residues long. Trimming shortened V by 8 bases and J by 10 bases, and 23 bases separated the two germline ends. CDR3 nucleotide sequence: TGTGCCAGCTCCTGGGTGGACGCAAGTGGTGGCCAGTACTTC. Protein sequence: CASSWVDASGGQYF.

This clonotype was seen at least ten times. The chain combines TRBV3-1 with TRBJ2-3, with 16 bases fitting TRBD2. V lost 1 base and J lost 0; bases outside the gene matches: 4. This CDR3 region has 19 residues. From germline, CDR1 is LGHDT and CDR2 YNNKEL (reference sequence). CDR3 in DNA: TGTGCCAGCAGCCAAGGAGGGACTAGCGGGGGGGGAAGCACAGATACGCAGTATTTT. It is translated as CASSQGGTSGGGSTDTQYF.

This chain joins TRBV6-2 or TRBV6-3 and TRBJ2-7, with 11 bases identical to TRBD2. Trimming at V came to 0 bases and at J to 4 bases, leaving 5 bases not matched to a gene. This CDR3 has 16 residues. From germline, CDR1 is MNHEY and CDR2 SVGEGT. The CDR3 spells CASSYSVAGGRYEQYF. CDR3 nucleotide sequence: TGTGCCAGCAGTTACTCGGTAGCGGGAGGGCGTTACGAGCAGTACTTC.

This chain links TRBV20-1 with TRBJ1-1, with D possibly being TRBD1 (6 bases). Germline CDR1 reads DFQATT; CDR2 reads SNEGSKA (reference sequence). There are 15 residues in the CDR3. V dropped 3 bases and J dropped 1 base, with 15 bases sitting between them. The chain's CDR3 is CSASTLDRTNTEAFF. The DNA of the CDR3 is TGCAGTGCTAGTACCCTCGACAGGACGAACACTGAAGCTTTCTTT.

This clonotype was counted between two and nine times. The genes are TRBV7-2 and TRBJ2-7; D is perhaps TRBD2 (6 bases). CDR1 and CDR2 from the germline V gene are SGHTA and FQGNSA. V was cut by 5 bases and J by 1 base, with 15 bases left in between. The CDR3 has 15 residues. As DNA, the CDR3 is TGTGCCAGCAGCCCCAGAGCGGGTATATCCTACGAGCAGTACTTC. It is translated as CASSPRAGISYEQYF.

The chain is built from TRBV29-1 and TRBJ1-2; D may be TRBD1 (5 bases). CDR3 size: 13 residues. V gave up 2 bases and J gave up 4 bases, with 11 bases separating them. In germline, CDR1 is SQVTM, CDR2 ANQGSEA. Here the CDR3 DNA reads TGCAGCGTTGAACAAACAGGCGCCTATGGCTACACCTTC. It is translated as CSVEQTGAYGYTF.

This CDR3 reads CASSLDRASYTF. CDR3 bases: TGTGCCAGCTCGTTGGACAGGGCCAGCTACACCTTC. The chain joins TRBV18 to TRBJ1-2; 8 nucleotides line up with TRBD1. The CDR3 is 12 amino acids. With V trimmed by 6 bases and J by 9 bases, 6 bases remained unmatched. Germline loops: CDR1 KGHSH, CDR2 LQKENI.

This chain uses TRBV5-4 with TRBJ1-2; no definite D call. V lost 1 base and J lost 8, with 9 bases in between. This CDR3 has 12 residues. Germline V gene lookup returns CDR1 SGHNT and CDR2 YYREEE (reference sequence). In DNA form, the CDR3 reads TGTGCCAGCAGCTTGTGGAGGACCGGCTACACCTTC. Amino acid sequence: CASSLWRTGYTF.

The chain couples TRBV6-6 to TRBJ2-2; 8 nucleotides match TRBD1. Unmatched junction bases numbered 12, after V lost 6 bases and J lost 6 bases. Germline loops: CDR1 MNHNY, CDR2 SVGAGI (reference sequence). The CDR3 consists of 16 residues. CDR3 in DNA: TGTGCCAGCAGCCCCAGGACAGGGACTCCAGCCGGGGAGCTGTTTTTT. Translating it yields CASSPRTGTPAGELFF.

The chain couples TRBV4-3 to TRBJ2-7; D is ambiguous. The germline CDR1 and CDR2 sequences are LGHNA and YSLEER. Trimming removed 0 bases from V and 0 bases from J, with 18 bases in between. This CDR3 comprises 18 residues. The CDR3 DNA reads TGCGCCAGCAGCCAAGAATATGTCAACGGACCTAACTCCTACGAGCAGTACTTC. This codes for CASSQEYVNGPNSYEQYF.

The chain joins TRBV18 to TRBJ1-1, with TRBD1 as a possible D gene (6 bases). CDR1 KGHSH and CDR2 LQKENI come from the germline V gene. CDR3 length: 13 residues. Between the trimmed V and J ends, which lost 3 bases and 7 bases, there was a span of 12 bases. This CDR3 reads CASSPRNRDEAFF. In nucleotides, the CDR3 is TGTGCCAGCTCACCTAGAAACAGGGATGAAGCTTTCTTT.

This clonotype was recorded a few times. The chain uses TRBV4-3 and TRBJ1-5, with D hard to call. This CDR3 spans 16 amino acids. Trimming left V 0 bases short and J 7 bases short, with 16 bases between. In germline, CDR1 is LGHNA, CDR2 YSLEER. The CDR3 reads CASSQDLRARGQPQHF. Here the CDR3 DNA reads TGCGCCAGCAGCCAAGACTTAAGGGCCCGCGGGCAGCCCCAGCATTTT.

The chain combines TRBV27 with TRBJ2-2; 9 bases map to TRBD2. Losses at the gene ends were 3 bases for V and 1 base for J; bases not matched to a gene: 12. Germline CDR1 reads MNHEY; CDR2 reads SMNVEV (reference sequence). The CDR3 length is 19 residues. CDR3 sequence (DNA): TGTGCCAGCAGTTTCCGACGGGCTAGCGGGGTCAAGAACACCGGGGAGCTGTTTTTT. This sequence encodes CASSFRRASGVKNTGELFF.

The gene calls are TRBV12-3 or TRBV12-4 and TRBJ1-1; tentative D call: TRBD1 (5 bases). V lost 1 base and J 0 bases, leaving 9 bases between the germline ends. The CDR3 sequence is 15 residues long. CDR3: CASSLGTRMNTEAFF. CDR3 sequence (DNA): TGTGCCAGCAGTTTAGGGACACGTATGAACACTGAAGCTTTCTTT.

The V gene is TRBV12-3 or TRBV12-4, the J gene TRBJ2-2; TRBD1 matches at 9 bases. The V gene end was trimmed by 3 bases and the J gene end by 7 bases; junction bases not matched to a gene: 6. The CDR3 is made up of 15 amino acids. The CDR3, as DNA: TGTGCCAGCAGTTTTCGGACAGGGGCGGGCGGGGAGCTGTTTTTT. As protein: CASSFRTGAGGELFF.

In this sample, this clonotype turned up many times. The CDR3 sequence is CAISGGLAGYNEQFF. The CDR3 DNA reads as TGTGCCATCAGTGGAGGACTAGCGGGGTACAATGAGCAGTTCTTC. J is TRBJ2-1 and V is TRBV10-3; 12 bases match TRBD2. The ends lost 4 bases at V and 4 bases at J; junction bases unmatched: 2. Per the germline V gene, CDR1 is ENHRY and CDR2 is SYGVKD. The CDR3 has 15 residues.

This clonotype was seen more than once but under ten times. V is TRBV4-2 and J is TRBJ2-1; D is unclear. Trimming removed 5 bases at V and 0 bases at J, with 11 bases between. Germline V gene lookup returns CDR1 LGHNA and CDR2 YNFKEQ. CDR3 length: 15 residues. The CDR3 region is CASSYAMDSYNEQFF. The CDR3 DNA reads TGTGCCAGCAGCTATGCAATGGACTCCTACAATGAGCAGTTCTTC.

The chain uses TRBV6-2 or TRBV6-3 and TRBJ1-3; D perhaps matches TRBD1 (6 bases). Trimming stripped 6 bases from V and 0 bases from J, with 15 bases between. The CDR3 is 16 residues long. Germline lookup yields CDR1 MNHEY and CDR2 SVGEGT. CDR3 in DNA: TGTGCCAGCAGCCTACCCGGGACACGCTCTGGAAACACCATATATTTT. Residues: CASSLPGTRSGNTIYF.

V and J are TRBV7-9 and TRBJ2-7; D perhaps matches TRBD1 (5 bases). CDR3 size: 13 residues. Per the germline V gene, CDR1 is SEHNR and CDR2 is FQNEAQ (reference sequence). The V and J ends lost 5 bases and 3 bases respectively, with 11 bases between them. CDR3 DNA: TGTGCCAGCAGCCATGACAGTTACTACGAGCAGTACTTC. Translated: CASSHDSYYEQYF. The full variable domain, its missing parts supplied by reference TRBV7-9 and TRBJ2-7, is DTGVSQNPRHKITKRGQNVTFRCDPISEHNRLYWYRQTLGQGPEFLTYFQNEAQLEKSRLLSDRFSAERPKGSFSTLEIQRTEQGDSAMYLCASSHDSYYEQYFGPGTRLTVT.

This chain joins TRBV11-2 and TRBJ2-7; 15 nucleotides line up with TRBD2. V lost 4 bases to trimming and J lost 5 bases; unmatched junction nucleotides: 6. From germline, CDR1 is SGHAT and CDR2 FQNNGV. The length of the CDR3 is 16 residues. This chain's CDR3 is CASSSGTSGRMNEQYF. The CDR3 region has the DNA TGTGCCAGCAGCTCAGGGACTAGCGGGAGGATGAACGAGCAGTACTTC.

This clonotype appeared a few times. The chain carries TRBV6-5 and TRBJ1-6, with 7 bases identical to TRBD1. Trimming took 9 bases from V and 7 from J; bases not matched to a gene: 6. This CDR3 has 13 residues. Germline CDR1 reads MNHEY; CDR2 reads SVGAGI. In DNA form, the CDR3 reads TGTGCCAGTACCGGGACAGCCAATTCACCCCTCCACTTT. Residues: CASTGTANSPLHF.

This chain joins TRBV7-2 and TRBJ2-3; TRBD1 agrees at 7 bases. CDR1 is SGHTA, CDR2 FQGNSA, per germline. The CDR3 has 15 residues. V shed 0 bases and J 6 bases; nucleotides not matched to a gene: 6. The CDR3 sequence is CASSLAGGDWDTQYF. In DNA form, the CDR3 reads TGTGCCAGCAGCTTAGCAGGGGGCGATTGGGATACGCAGTATTTT.

V is TRBV9 and J is TRBJ2-7; the match to TRBD2 covers 9 bases. The CDR3 spans 15 residues. In germline, CDR1 is SGDLS, CDR2 YYNGEE. The J segment lost 5 bases and the V segment lost 4 bases, leaving 10 bases of the junction unmatched. This CDR3 is CASSSREGGFDEQYF. In nucleotides, the CDR3 is TGTGCCAGCAGCTCGCGGGAGGGGGGGTTCGACGAGCAGTACTTC.

V is TRBV7-8 and J is TRBJ1-5; unclear D gene. This CDR3 spans 17 amino acids. Germline CDR1 SGHVS, CDR2 FQNEAQ. Trimming removed 2 bases from V and 4 bases from J, with 18 bases in between. CDR3 residues: CASSLNAPPALNQPQHF. The CDR3 bases are TGTGCCAGCAGCTTAAATGCGCCACCGGCCCTAAATCAGCCCCAGCATTTT.

This sequence joins TRBV20-1 and TRBJ2-1, with TRBD2 matching over 10 bases. The CDR3 has 15 residues. The germline V gene encodes CDR1 DFQATT and CDR2 SNEGSKA (reference sequence). After removal of 3 bases from V and 5 bases from J, the junction contained 7 bases not matched to a gene. The CDR3 DNA follows: TGCAGTGCTAGCCGGAAACTAGCGGGGAACAATGAGCAGTTCTTC. Translated: CSASRKLAGNNEQFF.